Detailed here is one T cell receptor (beta chain). RNA transcripts were the template for amplifying TCR beta CDR3 regions. The TCR CDR3 was amplified in a first-round RT-PCR using the HTBI primer set. MiXCR, applied by TCRdb to the multiplex PCR reads, yields one record per CDR3 protein. The profile shows 350,000 to 450,000 distinct CDR3 sequences, about a sixth of them singletons. This entry comes from a study of T cells in Graves' hyperthyroidism and ophthalmopathy. This CDR3 has 24 residues. The V gene's germline CDR1 is SEHNR and CDR2 FQNEAQ (reference sequence). The PBMCs were taken from approximately 11 ml of fresh peripheral blood.

The TCR originated in a woman in her thirties with Graves' hyperthyroidism that later progressed to Graves' ophthalmopathy. The source material was blood. This chain joins TRBV7-9 and TRBJ2-1, with D maybe TRBD1 (11 bases). The assigned J gene may be wrong: the sequence end matches TRBJ2-7 better. CDR3 loop: CASSRTGGDTGTSDRKSSYNEQYF. For the CDR3, the DNA is TGTGCCAGCAGCCGGACAGGGGGCGACACCGGGACTAGCGACCGAAAAAGCTCCTACAATGAGCAGTACTTC.